This TCR beta chain was found in a study of Graves' ophthalmopathy and Graves' hyperthyroidism (dated by TCRdb to the late 2010s). Some background on the complete study: Hyperthyroidism was considered stable if no progression to ophthalmopathy occurred within 18 months of follow-up. To tell Graves' ophthalmopathy apart from Graves' hyperthyroidism, and to predict which patients would progress to ophthalmopathy, the study relied on TCR beta repertoire signatures. In total, 135 blood samples were TCR-sequenced: approximately 42 ophthalmopathy, around 75 hyperthyroidism and roughly 17 hyperthyroidism-to-ophthalmopathy patients. To explore V-J signatures that separate ophthalmopathy from hyperthyroidism, a discovery set of about a hundred patients was enrolled, consisting of 40 to 45 with ophthalmopathy and roughly 60 with stable hyperthyroidism. An independent validation cohort comprised 18 hyperthyroidism patients and over 15 patients who later progressed from hyperthyroidism to ophthalmopathy. In about 6 hyperthyroidism patients, the T-cell repertoire of thyroid tissue was compared with the T-cell repertoire of blood. Once sampling was done, hyperthyroidism patients were given methimazole at a starting dose of 30 mg daily, while ophthalmopathy patients were given high-dose intravenous methylprednisolone.

Hyperthyroidism patients were newly diagnosed, with disease duration under 2 months, and aged 18 to 65 years. Anyone with other autoimmune diseases, uncontrolled infections, pregnancy or lactation was excluded from the study. Clinical symptoms, serum thyroxine, TRAb, thyroid ultrasound and orbital computed tomography were used for diagnosis. Total RNA was extracted with Trizol reagent and quality-checked on an Agilent 2100 Bioanalyzer. Summary of the overall study and its limitations: In cross-validation, the 13-signature model distinguished ophthalmopathy from stable hyperthyroidism with almost 90% sensitivity and about 84% specificity, and in the test set the corresponding values were roughly 80% and 76%. In validation, the model predicted ophthalmopathy progression with less than 71% sensitivity and roughly 78% specificity; around twelve predicted patients were CT-confirmed with GO in a median of around 6 months. Sample size was not predetermined statistically, and investigators were not blinded to group allocation. Most expanded thyroid clonotypes with a frequency above 0.001 also appeared in blood, which suggests that blood repertoires may reflect the immune response in the thyroid.

For repertoire sequencing, TCR beta CDR3 regions were amplified from RNA transcripts. HTBI primers and the Qiagen OneStep RT-PCR kit were used in a first-round RT-PCR, which was followed by a second-round multiplex PCR, size selection and purification. Libraries were sequenced on an Illumina HiSeq2000 using paired-end 100 bp reads. As for the original processing: SOAPnuke was used for read processing, and reads with adapters, uncalled bases, a mean Phred below 15, or no exact constant-primer or identifier match were discarded. COPE v1.2.5 was used to merge the high-quality paired reads. Each unique nucleotide sequence was treated as a clonotype, and MiTCR v1.1 was used to align the clonotypes to the IMGT TRB V, D and J references. The analysis was limited to V-J combinations with a frequency above 0.0001, which together covered more than 99% of repertoires. For each V-J combination, a TCR clonal expansion and chaos score was defined as F50 clonal expansion divided by the chaos observed in the TCRdist matrix. Welch's t-statistics and random forest were used to narrow the features down to more than 10 V-J combinations, which were then fed into a naive Bayes classifier. Thyroid-blood repertoire similarity was quantified with the Morisita-Horn index. TCRdb itself trimmed the public reads at Q25 with fastp, ran MiXCR and retained productive beta chains. One record per CDR3 amino acid sequence lists the most common genes and DNA. It is TCRdb's table, rather than the study itself, that gives the V and J calls and clone size. In all, the sample holds around 590,000 distinct CDR3 sequences, and 35% to 40% of those were seen once. The ten largest clonotypes hold about 4.2% of the sample.

A few counts support this clonotype. The clone's antigen remains unknown. The junction shows a germline mismatch at one end, possibly a read error. The CDR3, from cysteine to phenylalanine, totals 15 residues. Here the CDR3 DNA is all that survives: 45 bases in frame from base 1. From the germline V gene, CDR1 is ENHRY and CDR2 is SYGVKD. The specimen sequenced was peripheral blood or thyroid tissue (not recorded which). This TCR was recovered from an adult man with Graves' hyperthyroidism. The V and J genes are TRBV10-3 and TRBJ1-2; the central 7 bases match TRBD1. Here the CDR3 is given as CASSEMPTGNYGYTF. The DNA sequence is given as TGTGCCAGCAGTGAGATGCCGACAGGGAACTATGGCTACACCTTC.